This entry is about one TCR beta chain. Its matching antigen is unknown. The CDR3 is 15 residues long. The germline V gene has CDR1 LNHNV and CDR2 YYDKDF (reference sequence). V was clipped by 4 bases and J by 6 bases, with 16 bases between them. The source of the sample is a study of T cell responses to AZD1222 COVID-19 vaccine. Study details: Investigators merged groups given second doses at roughly 4 or roughly 12 weeks. Points from the study as a whole: The donor group comprised mostly white British people and more females; the analysis possibly underestimated clonal diversity. Spike-spanning, vaccine-associated CD4 TCRs were dominant at 160-218 and 743-854.

Using immunoSEQ multiplex PCR, the repertoire was profiled, and TCRdb retains in-frame clones only, with some absent. The sample carries some 150,000 clones, roughly 92% recorded once. The source material was peripheral blood, sampled on day 0 of AZD1222 vaccination. This chain uses TRBV15 with TRBJ2-1, with D possibly matching TRBD2 (6 bases). The receptor comes from an adult in good health. CDR3 sequence: CATSNIFMGGNEQFF. The CDR3 coding sequence is TGTGCCACCAGCAATATTTTCATGGGGGGCAATGAGCAGTTCTTC.